The rows below give T cell receptor beta chains drawn from one sample of a study of blood T cell repertoires in COVID-19. The assay was immunoSEQ multiplex PCR, and TCRdb's table has in-frame clones only and misses some. The sample lists roughly 300,000 clones; roughly 90% were seen once. The specimen sequenced was PBMCs or T cells enriched from blood (not recorded which). These receptors all stem from a woman between 35 and 50 years old with acute COVID-19. Both conserved end residues are trimmed from each CDR3. A D gene is named only where the DNA matches it firmly. The size of a clone is reported for some rows only, either as once, few or many, or as a class for expanded clones.

size,V,J,D,CDR3
-,TRBV2,TRBJ1-2,-,ASSGDTYLYGYT
once,TRBV9,TRBJ2-7,-,ASSETGPGYEQY
-,TRBV7-2,TRBJ2-1,TRBD2,ASSPGGRASREQF
-,TRBV28,TRBJ1-1,-,ASSSRAARTEAF
-,TRBV6-2/TRBV6-3,TRBJ2-1,TRBD2,ASSYAGVYNEQF
-,TRBV10-3,TRBJ1-5,TRBD1,AISGGQSSNQPQH
-,TRBV6-2/TRBV6-3,TRBJ2-1,-,ASSYALGGVSSYNEQF
-,TRBV5-1,TRBJ2-7,TRBD1,ASSWGQGYEQY
-,TRBV5-6,TRBJ2-2,-,ASSLRRAETGELF
-,TRBV7-3,TRBJ2-3,TRBD2,ASSLRPQRGGYTDTQY
-,TRBV2,TRBJ1-2,TRBD1,ASSQIQGASGPGYT
-,TRBV30,TRBJ2-3,-,AWSESVDTQY
-,TRBV4-1,TRBJ2-4,-,ASSLYAGQGGGIQY
-,TRBV29-1,TRBJ2-5,-,SVFWALQETQY
-,TRBV3-1/TRBV3-2,TRBJ2-5,-,ASSQWLAETQY
-,TRBV18,TRBJ2-3,TRBD2,ASSLLGGRATDTQY
-,TRBV7-9,TRBJ1-1,TRBD1,ASSPQFRDRGRGAF
-,TRBV3-1/TRBV3-2,TRBJ2-3,TRBD2,ASSLRLAGPRTDTQY
-,TRBV6-5,TRBJ2-7,-,ASSAAYEQY
once,TRBV28,TRBJ1-5,-,ASSPPGPQH
-,TRBV4-2,TRBJ2-3,-,ASSQDRLSTDTQY
-,TRBV18,TRBJ2-1,TRBD1,ASSPGQGMVDEQF
-,TRBV19,TRBJ2-2,TRBD1,ASHPGGANTGELF
-,TRBV3-1/TRBV3-2,TRBJ2-7,TRBD1,ASSQRTGNFF
-,TRBV18,TRBJ1-5,-,ASSQDSESQPQH
-,TRBV19,TRBJ1-1,-,ASSYSTLAEAF
-,TRBV5-1,TRBJ2-2,-,ASSPVGAPNTGELF
-,TRBV28,TRBJ1-1,-,ASSFAGVIAEAF
-,TRBV28,TRBJ1-5,-,ASSLLNQPQH
-,TRBV27,TRBJ2-1,-,ASSPRDLNEQF
-,TRBV23-1,TRBJ2-3,TRBD2,ASPWTSGGPECATQY
-,TRBV10-1,TRBJ2-2,TRBD1,ASRSDRVPGELF
-,TRBV28,TRBJ2-1,-,ASSFEGMDEQF
-,TRBV9,TRBJ2-7,TRBD1,ASRGDRGSLSSYEQY
-,TRBV4-3,TRBJ2-1,-,ASSQDGSYNEQF
-,TRBV7-2,TRBJ1-5,-,ASSLGGGSYQPQH
-,TRBV6-5,TRBJ2-6,-,ASTAGPIGANVLT
-,TRBV6-5,TRBJ2-5,TRBD1,ASSWDRKGETQY
-,TRBV7-9,TRBJ1-1,-,ASSQGTEAF
-,TRBV5-1,TRBJ2-6,-,ASSPGLPSSGANVLT
-,TRBV7-9,TRBJ1-3,TRBD1,ASSSPGQGNTIY
once,TRBV7-2,TRBJ1-1,TRBD1,ASSPRGTGNTEAF
-,TRBV5-8,TRBJ1-5,TRBD1,ASSLVGTGGFKGNQPQH
once,TRBV6-1,TRBJ1-6,TRBD1,ASMGVGQGPGPLH
-,TRBV2,TRBJ2-1,TRBD2,ASAGAGGRYNEQF
-,TRBV20-1,TRBJ1-5,-,SASLTRYDQPQH
-,TRBV24-1,TRBJ2-5,TRBD1,ATSGQGNRETQY
-,TRBV28,TRBJ2-1,-,ASSGYNEQF
-,TRBV19,TRBJ2-3,-,ASSIKQTDTQY
-,TRBV7-9,TRBJ2-5,-,ASSSVEETQY
-,TRBV4-3,TRBJ2-6,-,ASSQGHSGANVLT
-,TRBV12-3/TRBV12-4,TRBJ2-1,TRBD2,ASSTAGDEQF
-,TRBV9,TRBJ1-1,TRBD1,ASSVTGTVNTEAF
-,TRBV7-2,TRBJ2-6,TRBD1,ASSAGRRGGANVLT
-,TRBV30,TRBJ1-3,-,AWRGTGTGNTIY